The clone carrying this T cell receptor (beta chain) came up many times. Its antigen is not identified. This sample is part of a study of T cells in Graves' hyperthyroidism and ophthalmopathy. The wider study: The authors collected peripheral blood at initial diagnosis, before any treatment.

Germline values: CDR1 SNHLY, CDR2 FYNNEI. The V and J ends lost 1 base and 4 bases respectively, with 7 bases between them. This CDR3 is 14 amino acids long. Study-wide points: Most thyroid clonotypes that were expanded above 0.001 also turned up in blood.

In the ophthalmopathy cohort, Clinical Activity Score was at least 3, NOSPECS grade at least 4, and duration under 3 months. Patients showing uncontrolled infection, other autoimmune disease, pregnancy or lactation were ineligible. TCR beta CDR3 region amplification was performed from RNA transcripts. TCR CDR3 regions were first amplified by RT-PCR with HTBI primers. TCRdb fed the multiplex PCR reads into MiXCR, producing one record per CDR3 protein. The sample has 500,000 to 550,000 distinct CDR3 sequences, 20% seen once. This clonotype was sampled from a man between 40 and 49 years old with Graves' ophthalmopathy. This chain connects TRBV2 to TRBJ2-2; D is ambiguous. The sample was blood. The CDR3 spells CASSEGRATGELFF. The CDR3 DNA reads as TGTGCCAGCAGTGAAGGAAGGGCCACCGGGGAGCTGTTTTTT.